The 15 T cell receptor beta chains below were found in one sample sequenced in a study of OX40 agonist ivuxolimab in advanced cancers. The protocol was immunoSEQ multiplex PCR, while the TCRdb copy is restricted to in-frame clones and leaves out a portion. Among about 83,000 clones listed, approximately 84% were seen once. The sequences come from CD4+ or CD8+ T cells sorted from blood, collected in a trial of the OX40 agonist ivuxolimab. The receptor source for this set is an adult with an advanced solid tumor such as melanoma, head and neck, liver or kidney cancer.

This clone was observed once. The V and J genes are TRBV7-9 and TRBJ2-7; possible D gene TRBD2, 6 bases. Trimming took 4 bases from V and 2 from J, leaving 9 bases between them. CDR1 is SEHNR, CDR2 FQNEAQ, per germline (reference sequence). This CDR3 contains 13 residues. The CDR3 protein is CASSSGRTYEQYF. As DNA, the CDR3 is TGTGCCAGCAGCTCGGGGAGGACCTACGAGCAGTACTTC. Complete variable domain (other parts from reference TRBV7-9 and TRBJ2-7): DTGVSQNPRHKITKRGQNVTFRCDPISEHNRLYWYRQTLGQGPEFLTYFQNEAQLEKSRLLSDRFSAERPKGSFSTLEIQRTEQGDSAMYLCASSSGRTYEQYFGPGTRLTVT.

The chain links TRBV27 to TRBJ1-2, with 10 bases fitting TRBD1. Unmatched junction bases numbered 7, after V lost 6 bases and J lost 6 bases. The germline CDR1 and CDR2 sequences are MNHEY and SMNVEV (reference sequence). CDR3 length: 14 amino acids. For the CDR3, the DNA is TGTGCCAGCAGACCGACAGGGGGCCGTGATGGCTACACCTTC. It yields the protein CASRPTGGRDGYTF.

The chain carries TRBV30 and TRBJ2-7; D might be TRBD1 (5 bases). The CDR3 spans 13 residues. Trimming stripped 2 bases from V and 4 bases from J, with 12 bases between. Germline values: CDR1 GTSNPN, CDR2 SVGIG (reference sequence). The CDR3 coding sequence is TGTGCCTGGAGTTTAGGGGTTCGGTACGAGCAGTACTTC. Protein: CAWSLGVRYEQYF.

The V gene is TRBV18, the J gene TRBJ1-1; D call uncertain. This CDR3 is 15 amino acids long. Trimming shortened V by 2 bases and J by 1 base, and 11 bases separated the two germline ends. Germline assignment: CDR1 KGHSH and CDR2 LQKENI. CDR3 nucleotide sequence: TGTGCCAGCTCACCAAGAGGCACGCAGAACACTGAAGCTTTCTTT. Residues: CASSPRGTQNTEAFF.

In DNA form, the CDR3 reads TGTGCCAGCAGTGTAAAGGGACTAGATTGGTATAAGTACTTC. This sequence encodes CASSVKGLDWYKYF. The rearrangement uses TRBV28 and TRBJ2-4, with 8 bases identical to TRBD2. The V and J ends lost 5 bases and 14 bases, in that order; junction bases with no gene match: 14. The CDR3 extends over 14 amino acids. CDR1 is MDHEN and CDR2 is SYDVKM in the germline V gene.

The V call is TRBV30, the J call TRBJ1-1, with D perhaps matching TRBD1 (6 bases). V was trimmed by 3 bases and J by 8 bases, leaving 13 bases between them. The V gene's germline CDR1 is GTSNPN and CDR2 SVGIG (reference sequence). There are 12 residues in the CDR3. CDR3 region: CAWRGGQGEAFF. In nucleotides, the CDR3 is TGTGCCTGGAGGGGGGGCCAGGGGGAAGCTTTCTTT.

J is TRBJ1-5 and V is TRBV2; tentative D call: TRBD1 (6 bases). The V gene's germline CDR1 is SNHLY and CDR2 FYNNEI. The CDR3 consists of 15 residues. Between the trimmed V and J ends, which lost 5 bases and 1 base, there was a span of 12 bases. In nucleotides, the CDR3 is TGTGCCAGCAGTCGGACAGACGGGAGCAATCAGCCCCAGCATTTT. As protein: CASSRTDGSNQPQHF.

The chain links TRBV6-6 to TRBJ1-5; no clear D gene. The CDR3 totals 14 residues. V lost 11 bases to trimming and J lost 1 base, with 15 bases between them. CDR1 is MNHNY and CDR2 is SVGAGI in the germline V gene (reference sequence). The CDR3 DNA sequence: TGTGCCGCCACCGAAGGGCTGAGCAATCAGCCCCAGCATTTT. Residues: CAATEGLSNQPQHF.

This clone was recorded a few times. The rearrangement joins TRBV7-2 to TRBJ1-1, with D possibly TRBD1 on 6 matching bases. Germline V gene sequence: CDR1 SGHTA, CDR2 FQGNSA. Trimming cost V 5 bases and J 5 bases, with 12 bases left between them. The CDR3 is made up of 13 amino acids. CDR3 nucleotide sequence: TGTGCCAGCAGCGTTACAGGGTGGACTGAAGCTTTCTTT. Amino acids: CASSVTGWTEAFF.

The chain is built from TRBV4-1 and TRBJ1-1; D is ambiguous. CDR1 is MGHRA and CDR2 is YSYEKL in the germline V gene. The CDR3 has 11 residues. Trimming stripped 0 bases from V and 11 bases from J, with 7 bases between. DNA for the CDR3: TGCGCCAGCAGCCAAGAGTCAGCTGCTTTCTTT. Translated: CASSQESAAFF.

The chain couples TRBV5-1 to TRBJ2-7; D perhaps matches TRBD1 (5 bases). Trimming cost V 2 bases and J 2 bases, with 14 bases left between them. In germline, CDR1 is SGHRS, CDR2 YFSETQ. The CDR3 contains 15 residues. Written as DNA, the CDR3 is TGCGCCAGCAGCTTAACCCTACAGGAGACCTACGAGCAGTACTTC. It yields the protein CASSLTLQETYEQYF.

The gene calls are TRBV19 and TRBJ2-7; 11 bases map to TRBD1. Germline V gene data show CDR1 as LNHDA and CDR2 as SQIVND (reference sequence). The length of the CDR3 is 16 residues. The J segment lost 3 bases and the V segment lost 6 bases, leaving 10 bases of the junction unmatched. In nucleotides, the CDR3 is TGTGCCAGTAGCACTTACGGGGACAGGGGGGACTACGAGCAGTACTTC. This translates into CASSTYGDRGDYEQYF.

The rearrangement uses TRBV15 and TRBJ1-3; TRBD1 is a possible D gene (5 bases). Trimming shortened V by 0 bases and J by 2 bases, and 17 bases separated the two germline ends. The CDR3 runs 18 residues. Germline V gene lookup returns CDR1 LNHNV and CDR2 YYDKDF (reference sequence). The CDR3 region is CATSREGLGVDTGNTIYF. The CDR3 DNA reads TGTGCCACCAGCAGAGAGGGCCTCGGGGTGGACACTGGAAACACCATATATTTT. The whole variable domain, remainder taken from reference TRBV15 and TRBJ1-3, is DAMVIQNPRYQVTQFGKPVTLSCSQTLNHNVMYWYQQKSSQAPKLLFHYYDKDFNNEADTPDNFQSRRPNTSFCFLDIRSPGLGDTAMYLCATSREGLGVDTGNTIYFGEGSWLTVV.

This clone was seen only once. The rearrangement links TRBV19 to TRBJ2-4; a weak D match, TRBD2 (6 bases). The V end lost 3 bases, the J end lost 5 bases, and 14 bases lay between the germline ends. Germline CDR1 and CDR2: LNHDA and SQIVND (reference sequence). The CDR3 runs 15 residues. CDR3 sequence: CASSIGTAGQNIQYF. The DNA of the CDR3 is TGTGCCAGTAGTATCGGGACTGCGGGACAAAACATTCAGTACTTC.

This chain joins TRBV7-6 and TRBJ2-5, with 7 bases lining up with TRBD1. V lost 5 bases to trimming and J lost 2 bases; unmatched junction nucleotides: 5. This CDR3 comprises 14 residues. From germline, CDR1 is SGHVS and CDR2 FNYEAQ. Written as DNA, the CDR3 is TGTGCCAGCAGCCCTAGACAGGGTCAAGAGACCCAGTACTTC. Amino acids: CASSPRQGQETQYF. Based on the CDR3 plus reference TRBV7-6 and TRBJ2-5, the full variable domain is GAGVSQSPRYKVTKRGQDVALRCDPISGHVSLYWYRQALGQGPEFLTYFNYEAQQDKSGLPNDRFSAERPEGSISTLTIQRTEQRDSAMYRCASSPRQGQETQYFGPGTRLLVL.